The present T cell receptor beta chain was sequenced within a study of siplizumab effects on memory and regulatory T cells. Study-wide findings and caveats: Naive T cell populations appeared to exhibit greater diversity than memory cells and appeared to be major alloresponse contributors.

Trimming stripped 4 bases from V and 5 bases from J, with 6 bases between. The germline CDR1 and CDR2 sequences are SGHRS and YFSETQ. The CDR3 has 12 residues. The table came from immunoSEQ multiplex PCR; TCRdb's copy has only in-frame clones and leaves some out. The table includes approximately 100,000 clones, around 94% detected once. As for this clone: The antigen is undetermined.

Input material: non-Treg CD4+ T cells sorted from blood. This clonotype originated in a human donor in good health. The chain recombines TRBV5-1 with TRBJ2-2, with unresolved D. Here the CDR3 DNA reads TGCGCCAGCAGCACAAGAACCGGGGAGCTGTTTTTT. As protein: CASSTRTGELFF.